This entry describes one T cell receptor (beta chain). Across several immunoSEQ plates, the genomic DNA of each subset was split evenly. TCRdb's table, derived via immunoSEQ multiplex PCR, lists solely in-frame clones and lacks some. The sample lists 700,000 to 950,000 clones; approximately 97% were seen once. Germline CDR1 and CDR2: SQVTM and ANQGSEA. This CDR3 is 14 amino acids long. Germline trimming cut 3 bases from V and 3 bases from J; bases unmatched to any gene: 4. Naive CD8 populations comprised CD45RO-negative cells positively selected for CCR7, excluding terminally differentiated effector memory CD45RA+ cells. Every donor was a Caucasian adult from Nashville, Tennessee. The entry originates in a study of shared clonotypes between healthy human individuals.

This rearrangement joins TRBV29-1 to TRBJ1-2; 10 bases map to TRBD1. This clonotype was obtained from a young man in good health. Sample: naive CD8+ T cells sorted from blood. CDR3 in amino acids: CSVDRDRGHYGYTF. In nucleotides, the CDR3 is TGCAGCGTTGACAGGGACAGGGGACACTATGGCTACACCTTC.